A single T cell receptor (beta chain) is shown here with its context. The data stem from a study of CD8 T cells in Susac syndrome. Random hexamers were used to reverse transcribe an amount of roughly 0.45 to 1 ug RNA. Each CDR3 protein gets one entry after TCRdb re-called the immunoSEQ multiplex PCR reads with MiXCR. This table has 150,000 to 200,000 distinct CDR3 sequences, under 95% appearing once. The V gene lost 5 bases and the J gene lost 5 bases, with 18 bases spanning the gap. CDR3 size: 14 residues. Looked up from germline, CDR1 is GTSNPN and CDR2 is SVGIG (reference sequence). The CD8+ and CD4+ T cells were negatively isolated, with the TEMRA cells enriched by FACS.

Sample: CD4+ T cells from PBMCs. This sequence joins TRBV30 and TRBJ1-1; D is unclear. The receptor was derived from a human donor in good health. The CDR3 loop reads CAWGLGYKKTEAFF. DNA of the CDR3: TGTGCCTGGGGTCTGGGTTATAAGAAAACTGAAGCTTTCTTT.